The source of this TCR beta chain is a study of T cell changes during pregnancy in multiple sclerosis. Repertoires were generated with immunoSEQ multiplex PCR, while TCRdb's copy carries only in-frame clones and drops some. The sample contains around 36,000 clones, around nine tenths of which appear only once. Unmatched junction bases numbered 4, after V lost 1 base and J lost 0 bases. The germline gives CDR1 MNHEY, CDR2 SMNVEV (reference sequence). The CDR3 loop spans 17 amino acids. The sequences come from CD4+ T cells from peripheral blood mononuclear cells, collected in the third trimester of pregnancy. The receptor comes from a female donor with multiple sclerosis, enrolled in a pregnancy study. V is TRBV27 and J is TRBJ2-3; TRBD2 aligns across 10 bases. The CDR3 here is CASSLLGLAPSTDTQYF. The CDR3 DNA is TGTGCCAGCAGTTTATTGGGACTAGCGCCTAGCACAGATACGCAGTATTTT.